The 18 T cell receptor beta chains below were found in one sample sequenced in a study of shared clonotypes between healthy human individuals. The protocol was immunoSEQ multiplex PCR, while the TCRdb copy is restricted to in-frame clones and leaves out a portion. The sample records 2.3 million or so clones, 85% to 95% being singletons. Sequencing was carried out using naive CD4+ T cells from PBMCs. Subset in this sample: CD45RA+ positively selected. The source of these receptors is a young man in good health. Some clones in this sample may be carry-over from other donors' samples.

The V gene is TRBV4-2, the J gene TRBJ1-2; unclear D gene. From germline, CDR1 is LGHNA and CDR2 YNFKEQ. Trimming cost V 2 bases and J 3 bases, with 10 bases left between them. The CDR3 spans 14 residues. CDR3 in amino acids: CASSQLTTDYGYTF. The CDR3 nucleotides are TGTGCCAGCAGCCAATTAACAACGGACTATGGCTACACCTTC.

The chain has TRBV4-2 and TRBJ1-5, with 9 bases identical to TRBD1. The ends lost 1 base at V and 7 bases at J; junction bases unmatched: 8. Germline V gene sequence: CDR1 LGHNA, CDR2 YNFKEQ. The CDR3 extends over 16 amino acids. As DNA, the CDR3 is TGTGCCAGCAGCCAAGGACGACAGGGGGGTGGCCAGCCCCAGCATTTT. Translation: CASSQGRQGGGQPQHF.

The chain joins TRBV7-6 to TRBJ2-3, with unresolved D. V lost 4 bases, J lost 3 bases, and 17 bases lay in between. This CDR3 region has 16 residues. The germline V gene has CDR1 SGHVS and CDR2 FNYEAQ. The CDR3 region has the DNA TGTGCCAGCAGCTCCCCCCTAGGCGATAAGACAGATACGCAGTATTTT. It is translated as CASSSPLGDKTDTQYF.

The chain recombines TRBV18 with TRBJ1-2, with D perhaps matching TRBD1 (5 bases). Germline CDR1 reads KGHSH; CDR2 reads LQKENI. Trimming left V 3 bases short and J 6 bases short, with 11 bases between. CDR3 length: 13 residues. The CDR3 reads CASSPAGVDGYTF. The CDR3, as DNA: TGTGCCAGCTCACCTGCGGGGGTTGATGGCTACACCTTC.

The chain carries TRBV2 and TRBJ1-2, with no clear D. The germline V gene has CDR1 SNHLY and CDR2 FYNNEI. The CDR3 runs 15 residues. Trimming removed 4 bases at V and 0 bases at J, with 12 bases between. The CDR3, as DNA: TGTGCCAGCAGTGTAACGGTAGCCCCTAACTATGGCTACACCTTC. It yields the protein CASSVTVAPNYGYTF. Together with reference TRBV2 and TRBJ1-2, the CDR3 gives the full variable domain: EPEVTQTPSHQVTQMGQEVILRCVPISNHLYFYWYRQILGQKVEFLVSFYNNEISEKSEIFDDQFSVERPDGSNFTLKIRSTKLEDSAMYFCASSVTVAPNYGYTFGSGTRLTVV.

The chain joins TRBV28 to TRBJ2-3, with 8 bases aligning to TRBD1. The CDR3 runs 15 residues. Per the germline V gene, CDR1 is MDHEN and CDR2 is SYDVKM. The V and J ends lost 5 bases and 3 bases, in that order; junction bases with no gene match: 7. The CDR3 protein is CASSPAGGATDTQYF. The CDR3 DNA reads TGTGCCAGCAGTCCCGCAGGGGGCGCAACAGATACGCAGTATTTT.

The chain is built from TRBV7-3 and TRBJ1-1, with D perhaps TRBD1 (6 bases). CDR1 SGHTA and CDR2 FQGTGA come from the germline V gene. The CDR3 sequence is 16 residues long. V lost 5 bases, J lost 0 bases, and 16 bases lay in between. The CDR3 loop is CASSARGAPMNTEAFF. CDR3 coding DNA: TGTGCCAGCAGCGCGCGGGGGGCCCCCATGAACACTGAAGCTTTCTTT.

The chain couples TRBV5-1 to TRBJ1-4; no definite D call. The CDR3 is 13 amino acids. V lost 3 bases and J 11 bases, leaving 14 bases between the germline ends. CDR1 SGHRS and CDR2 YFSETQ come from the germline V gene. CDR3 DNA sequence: TGCGCCAGCAGCTCCGCGGAAGGGATCAAACTGTTTTTT. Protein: CASSSAEGIKLFF.

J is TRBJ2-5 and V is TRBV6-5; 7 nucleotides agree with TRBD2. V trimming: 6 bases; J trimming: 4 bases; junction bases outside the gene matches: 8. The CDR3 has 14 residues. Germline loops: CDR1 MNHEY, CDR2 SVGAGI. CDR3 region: CASRPPGTIETQYF. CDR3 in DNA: TGTGCCAGCAGGCCCCCCGGGACTATAGAGACCCAGTACTTC.

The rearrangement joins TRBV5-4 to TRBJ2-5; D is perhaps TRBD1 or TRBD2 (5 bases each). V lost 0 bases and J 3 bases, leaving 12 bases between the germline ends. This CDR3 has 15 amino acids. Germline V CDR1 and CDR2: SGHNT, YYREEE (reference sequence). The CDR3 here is CASSLGTHGEETQYF. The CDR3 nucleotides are TGTGCCAGCAGCTTGGGGACACACGGGGAAGAGACCCAGTACTTC.

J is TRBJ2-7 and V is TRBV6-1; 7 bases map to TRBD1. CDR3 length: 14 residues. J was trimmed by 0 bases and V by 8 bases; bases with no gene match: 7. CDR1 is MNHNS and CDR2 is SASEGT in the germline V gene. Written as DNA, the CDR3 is TGTGCCAGCCTGACAGGGCTGAGCTCCTACGAGCAGTACTTC. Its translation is CASLTGLSSYEQYF.

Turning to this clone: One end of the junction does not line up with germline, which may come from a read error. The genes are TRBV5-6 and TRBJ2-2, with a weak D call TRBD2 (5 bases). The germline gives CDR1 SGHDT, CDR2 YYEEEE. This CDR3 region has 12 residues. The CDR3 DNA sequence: TGTGCCAGCAGCCGGAACACCGGGGAGCTGTCTTTT. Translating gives CASSRNTGELSF. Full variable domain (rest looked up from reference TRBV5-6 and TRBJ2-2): DAGVTQSPTHLIKTRGQQVTLRCSPKSGHDTVSWYQQALGQGPQFIFQYYEEEERQRGNFPDRFSGHQFPNYSSELNVNALLLGDSALYLCASSRNTGELSFGEGSRLTVL.

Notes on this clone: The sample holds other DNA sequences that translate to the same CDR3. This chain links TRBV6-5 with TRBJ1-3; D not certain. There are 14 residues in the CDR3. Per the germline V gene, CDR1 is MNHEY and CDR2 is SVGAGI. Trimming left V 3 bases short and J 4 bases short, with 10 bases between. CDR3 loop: CASSYLGAGNTIYF. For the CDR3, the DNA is TGTGCCAGCAGTTATCTGGGTGCCGGAAACACCATATATTTT.

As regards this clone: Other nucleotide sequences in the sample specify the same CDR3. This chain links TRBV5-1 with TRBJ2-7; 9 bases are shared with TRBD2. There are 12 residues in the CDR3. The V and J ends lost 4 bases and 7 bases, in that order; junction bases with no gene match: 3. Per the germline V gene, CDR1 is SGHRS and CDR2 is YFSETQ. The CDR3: CASSLTSGEQYF. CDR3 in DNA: TGCGCCAGCAGCCTGACTAGCGGTGAGCAGTACTTC.

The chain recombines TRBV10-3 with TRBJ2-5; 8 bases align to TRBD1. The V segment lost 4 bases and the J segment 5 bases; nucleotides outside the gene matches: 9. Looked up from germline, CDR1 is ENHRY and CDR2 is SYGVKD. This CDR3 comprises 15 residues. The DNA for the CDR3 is TGTGCCATCAGTGCCCGACAGGGGATGAGGGAGACCCAGTACTTC. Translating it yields CAISARQGMRETQYF.

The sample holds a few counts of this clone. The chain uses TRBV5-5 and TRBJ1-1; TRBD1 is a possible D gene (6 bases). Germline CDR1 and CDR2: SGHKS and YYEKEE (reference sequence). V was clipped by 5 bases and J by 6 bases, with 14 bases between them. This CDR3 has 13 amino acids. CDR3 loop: CASSNLQGPEAFF. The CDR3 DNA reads TGTGCCAGCAGTAACCTGCAGGGGCCTGAAGCTTTCTTT.

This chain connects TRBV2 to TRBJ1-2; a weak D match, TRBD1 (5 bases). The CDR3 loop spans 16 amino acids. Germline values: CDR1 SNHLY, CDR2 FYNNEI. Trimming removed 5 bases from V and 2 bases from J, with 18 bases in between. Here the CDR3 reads CASSFTGTPGNYGYTF. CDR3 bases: TGTGCCAGCAGTTTCACCGGGACCCCTGGGAACTATGGCTACACCTTC.

CDR3 protein: CASSPGGPIETQYF. CDR3 nucleotide sequence: TGTGCCAGCAGCCCTGGGGGTCCCATAGAGACCCAGTACTTC. V is TRBV7-2 and J is TRBJ2-5; D might be TRBD1 or TRBD2, each matching 5 bases. Between the trimmed V and J ends, which lost 5 bases and 4 bases, there was a span of 14 bases. CDR3 length: 14 amino acids. Germline lookup yields CDR1 SGHTA and CDR2 FQGNSA.